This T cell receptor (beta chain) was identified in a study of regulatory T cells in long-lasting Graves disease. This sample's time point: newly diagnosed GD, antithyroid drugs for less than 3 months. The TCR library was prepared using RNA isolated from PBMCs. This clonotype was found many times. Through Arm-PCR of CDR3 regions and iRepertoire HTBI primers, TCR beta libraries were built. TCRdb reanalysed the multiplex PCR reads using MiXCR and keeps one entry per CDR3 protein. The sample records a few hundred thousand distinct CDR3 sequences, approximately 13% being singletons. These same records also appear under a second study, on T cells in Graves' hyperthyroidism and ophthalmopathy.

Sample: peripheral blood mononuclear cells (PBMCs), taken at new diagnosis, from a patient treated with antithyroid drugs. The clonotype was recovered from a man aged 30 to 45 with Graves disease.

The CDR3: CATSRERTRTGSFPGNIQYF. Here the CDR3 DNA reads TGTGCCACCAGCAGGGAGCGTACTAGGACAGGCTCCTTTCCAGGAAACATTCAGTACTTC. The rearrangement uses TRBV15 and TRBJ2-4; 7 bases agree with TRBD1. With V trimmed by 3 bases and J by 6 bases, 23 bases remained unmatched. Germline V CDR1 and CDR2: LNHNV, YYDKDF (reference sequence). The CDR3 totals 20 residues. Together with reference TRBV15 and TRBJ2-4, the CDR3 gives the full variable domain: DAMVIQNPRYQVTQFGKPVTLSCSQTLNHNVMYWYQQKSSQAPKLLFHYYDKDFNNEADTPDNFQSRRPNTSFCFLDIRSPGLGDTAMYLCATSRERTRTGSFPGNIQYFGAGTRLSVL.